This TCR beta chain was profiled in a study of identical twins. Trimming took off 2 bases at V and 0 bases at J, with 12 bases between the two ends. The length of the CDR3 is 15 residues. The V gene's germline CDR1 is DFQATT and CDR2 SNEGSKA (reference sequence). This clonotype has just a few counts. TCRdb independently ran MiXCR on the 5' RACE reads; one entry per CDR3 protein. The table records about 1.7 million distinct CDR3 sequences, about 32% of them present only once. The TCR was taken from a newborn girl in good health. Sequences were obtained from cord blood. The chain uses TRBV20-1 and TRBJ2-3; D is possibly TRBD2 (5 bases). The CDR3 DNA sequence: TGCAGTGCTAGACGGACGGGCGGGAGCACAGATACGCAGTATTTT. Protein: CSARRTGGSTDTQYF.